This T cell receptor beta chain was found in a study of blood T cells in healthy people across ages (dated by TCRdb to the mid-2010s). Looking at the study overall: In model experiments, roughly one uniquely barcoded TCR beta cDNA molecule per two T cells was captured by template switching. The donors were divided into four age groups: young (average around 15 years), middle-aged (over 35), aged (about 56) and long-lived (around 80). To avoid experimental bias, donors of different ages were distributed randomly across sequencing lanes. Using deep sequencing normalized with unique cDNA molecular identifiers, the study measured how TCR beta repertoire diversity changes with age. The study analyzed two additional independent replicas of 1 million unique cDNA reads from the same blood draw for two donors, one aged 18 to 29 and one aged 80 or older.

Library preparation employed 5' RACE. Sequenced using an Illumina HiSeq 2500. A second about 7 to 11 cycle PCR used a sample-barcoded 5' primer and a J-beta primer mix. A template-switch 5' adaptor carrying 12 random nucleotides introduced a unique molecular identifier onto each TCR beta cDNA molecule. Each sample yielded at least 2.5 million CDR3-containing paired-end reads. The Mint cDNA synthesis kit, primed by a TRBC-specific oligonucleotide, was used to synthesize first-strand cDNA from all RNA. All cDNA was treated with uracil-DNA glycosylase and then went through a first 18-cycle PCR with the universal primers M1SS and BC2_uni_R. In the source study's methods: For normalization, 1 million high-quality reads were randomly selected from each sample, with every read carrying a distinct molecular identifier. Reads with shared molecular identifiers were discarded instead of being binned into consensus sequences. MiTCR, with a Q25 quality threshold and the strictest error-elimination algorithm, was used for CDR3 identification, clonotype clustering and error correction. A nonparametric unseen species model using Euler transformation provided a lower-bound estimate of total TCR beta diversity. In TCRdb, the public reads were trimmed at Q25 with fastp and aligned with MiXCR, with productive beta chains retained. Each entry is one CDR3 protein sequence, shown with its most common DNA and genes. None of the V and J calls come from the authors' own analysis; TCRdb made them. The sample table holds about 730,000 distinct CDR3 sequences, of which roughly 44% were seen once. The leading ten clones occupy 20% to 25% of the sample.

This clonotype was found a few times. The target of this receptor is not known. Qualities for individual bases were not recorded, and no much larger clone is one base off. The paper's findings and limits, for the study overall: Estimates of total diversity based on one million sequenced T cells were considered lower bounds and underestimates. Donor CMV infection status was unknown, potentially confounding age-related changes in expanded clonotypes. As age increased, observed TCR beta diversity per million T cells dropped in a roughly linear way, and a significant reduction was already evident by age around 41. Bulk unsorted PBMC profiling prevented conclusive comparison of naive and antigen-experienced compartments. Compared with the aged group, the long-lived group had more naive CD4+ T cells, fewer expanded clones and increased TCR diversity, suggesting age selection. A strong correlation was found between observed TCR beta diversity and the percentage of naive T cells measured by flow cytometry.

Its CDR3 holds 16 amino acids, cysteine through phenylalanine. Only the CDR3 part of the read is kept: 48 bases, read in frame from the first base. V is cut back by 3 bases and J by 6 bases, with 7 bases in the junction unmatched. The germline V gene yields SQVTM for CDR1 and ANQGSEA for CDR2. The donors were 40 or so Caucasian individuals from Russia, aged 6 to 90 years, who were systemically healthy. Each donor gave ten milliliters of peripheral blood, collected into EDTA-treated Vacutainer tubes. Ficoll-Paque density-gradient centrifugation was used to isolate PBMCs, with at least 6.5 million per sample. Total RNA was extracted from PBMCs with Trizol reagent, with at least 6 micrograms obtained per sample. Naive CD45RAhigh/CD27high T cell percentages were measured by flow cytometry on a PBMC aliquot from every donor.

This receptor chain uses TRBV29-1 and TRBJ2-1; 14 central bases correspond to TRBD2. The source is a woman in her sixties or seventies in good health. Sequencing was done on a sample of blood. The nucleotide sequence is TGCAGCGTTGACGCTCGACTAGCGGGAGGGCCCAATGAGCAGTTCTTC. Its protein reads: CSVDARLAGGPNEQFF.